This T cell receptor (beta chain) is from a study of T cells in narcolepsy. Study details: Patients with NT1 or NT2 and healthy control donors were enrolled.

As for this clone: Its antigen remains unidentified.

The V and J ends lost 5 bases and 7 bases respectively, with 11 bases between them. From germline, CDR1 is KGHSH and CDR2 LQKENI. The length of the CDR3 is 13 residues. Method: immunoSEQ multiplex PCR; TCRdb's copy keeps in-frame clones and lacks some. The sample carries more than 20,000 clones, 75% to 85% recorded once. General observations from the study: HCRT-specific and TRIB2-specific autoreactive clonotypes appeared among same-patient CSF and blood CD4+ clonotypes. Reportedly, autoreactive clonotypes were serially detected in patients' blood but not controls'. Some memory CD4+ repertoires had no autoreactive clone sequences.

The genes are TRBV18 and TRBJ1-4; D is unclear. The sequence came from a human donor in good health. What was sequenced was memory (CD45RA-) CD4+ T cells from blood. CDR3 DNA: TGTGCCAGCTCATCCACCGTTAGTGAAAAACTGTTTTTT. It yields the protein CASSSTVSEKLFF.